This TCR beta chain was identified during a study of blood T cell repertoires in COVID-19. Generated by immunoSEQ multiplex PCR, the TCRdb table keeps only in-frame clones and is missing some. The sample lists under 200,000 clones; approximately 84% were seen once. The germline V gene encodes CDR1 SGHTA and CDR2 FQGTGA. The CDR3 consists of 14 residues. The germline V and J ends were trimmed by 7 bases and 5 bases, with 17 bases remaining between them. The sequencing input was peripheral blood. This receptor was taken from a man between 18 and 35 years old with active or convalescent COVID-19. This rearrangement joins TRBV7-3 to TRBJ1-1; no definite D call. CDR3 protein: CASKSSGSRTEAFF. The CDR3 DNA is TGTGCCAGCAAGAGTAGTGGGTCGAGGACTGAAGCTTTCTTT.